This TCR beta chain was obtained from a study of technical replicates of blood from a few donors. Method: immunoSEQ multiplex PCR; TCRdb's copy keeps in-frame clones and lacks some. Of around 62,000 clones listed, about 98% are singletons. Germline values: CDR1 MDHEN, CDR2 SYDVKM. The CDR3 spans 15 residues. V was clipped by 7 bases and J by 2 bases; unmatched bases: 9. Material: T cells isolated from PBMCs. The sequence was obtained from a human donor in good health. The rearrangement uses TRBV28 and TRBJ2-7; 9 positions agree with TRBD2. The CDR3 nucleotides are TGTGCCAGCACCCTAGCGGGAAAGGTTACCTACGAGCAGTACTTC. It yields the protein CASTLAGKVTYEQYF.